This TCR beta chain was retrieved from a study of human T cells and chemical hapten exposure. MiXCR, run by TCRdb on the RACE reads, gives a single entry per CDR3 protein. This sample has 300,000 to 450,000 distinct CDR3 sequences, with more than 4.5% found just once. This clonotype was counted many times. Specified time point: patch test 1, 2 weeks after DPC sensitization. Treatment in this sample: therapeutic diphenylcyclopropenone sensitization with weekly scalp DPC. The CDR3 runs to 14 residues. The germline V gene has CDR1 SEHNR and CDR2 FQNEAQ (reference sequence). Trimming left V 3 bases short and J 8 bases short, with 13 bases between.

This receptor was identified in a woman between 45 and 65 years old with alopecia areata. Some clones in this sample may be carry-over from other donors' samples. Here the sequenced sample was whole blood, taken in connection with sensitization to the hapten diphenylcyclopropenone (DPC). The chain joins TRBV7-9 to TRBJ2-2; D perhaps matches TRBD2 (6 bases). As DNA, the CDR3 is TGTGCCAGCAGCTTGCGGGGAGATGCTGGGGAGCTGTTTTTT. It translates to CASSLRGDAGELFF. The full variable domain, in which reference TRBV7-9 and TRBJ2-2 provide the parts outside the CDR3, is DTGVSQNPRHKITKRGQNVTFRCDPISEHNRLYWYRQTLGQGPEFLTYFQNEAQLEKSRLLSDRFSAERPKGSFSTLEIQRTEQGDSAMYLCASSLRGDAGELFFGEGSRLTVL.